This T cell receptor (beta chain) was captured by sequencing in a study of control samples from healthy donors and cancer patients. Method: immunoSEQ multiplex PCR; TCRdb's copy keeps in-frame clones and lacks some. Of over 75,000 clones in the sample, 90% to 95% were seen once. Deletions cut 0 bases from V and 7 bases from J, with 13 bases between. Looked up from germline, CDR1 is SGHRS and CDR2 is YFSETQ. The CDR3 contains 15 residues. This chain links TRBV5-1 with TRBJ1-4; D might be TRBD1 (5 bases). What was sequenced was blood. The TCR comes from a man aged 25 to 45 in good health. The CDR3 here is CASSLDGTQSEKLFF. In DNA form, the CDR3 reads TGCGCCAGCAGCTTGGACGGGACCCAGAGTGAAAAACTGTTTTTT.